The 17 T cell receptor beta chains presented below share a single source sample, sequenced in a study of blood T cell repertoires in COVID-19. Sequencing was performed with immunoSEQ multiplex PCR; in TCRdb, only in-frame clones are kept and a portion is missing. The sample carries roughly 150,000 clones, around 88% recorded once. The source material was peripheral blood. These receptors came from a human donor in a cohort sampled during active COVID-19.

The J gene is TRBJ1-2, the V gene TRBV5-4; D is unclear. Trimming took 1 base from V and 8 from J, leaving 9 bases between them. The germline V gene encodes CDR1 SGHNT and CDR2 YYREEE (reference sequence). The length of the CDR3 is 12 residues. CDR3 DNA: TGTGCCAGCAGCTTGTTCCGGGAAGGCTACACCTTC. Its protein product is CASSLFREGYTF.

The gene calls are TRBV5-1 and TRBJ1-4; TRBD1 might be the D (5 bases). This CDR3 spans 15 amino acids. Trimming left V 4 bases short and J 8 bases short, with 18 bases between. The germline CDR1 and CDR2 sequences are SGHRS and YFSETQ. CDR3 in DNA: TGCGCCAGCAGCCTCACGACAGACTCAAGGGAAAAACTGTTTTTT. Translation gives CASSLTTDSREKLFF.

The rearrangement joins TRBV5-1 to TRBJ1-4; 7 bases line up with TRBD1. V was pared by 2 bases and J by 6 bases, with 4 bases of the junction left unmatched. CDR3 length: 14 amino acids. The germline V gene encodes CDR1 SGHRS and CDR2 YFSETQ. Written as DNA, the CDR3 is TGCGCCAGCAGCTTCGACAGGGTCGATGAAAAACTGTTTTTT. This sequence encodes CASSFDRVDEKLFF.

This chain links TRBV29-1 with TRBJ1-2; 9 positions agree with TRBD1. Germline V gene data show CDR1 as SQVTM and CDR2 as ANQGSEA. With V trimmed by 7 bases and J by 1 base, 4 bases remained unmatched. The CDR3 consists of 13 residues. The CDR3 protein is CSGGQGLNYGYTF. CDR3 sequence (DNA): TGCAGCGGGGGACAGGGCCTTAACTATGGCTACACCTTC.

This sequence joins TRBV7-8 and TRBJ1-1; maybe TRBD1 (6 bases). CDR1 is SGHVS, CDR2 FQNEAQ, per germline. V lost 4 bases, J lost 4 bases, and 13 bases lay in between. The CDR3 loop spans 14 amino acids. CDR3 nucleotides: TGTGCCAGCAGCTCACAGGGTGGAGGCACTGAAGCTTTCTTT. Translation: CASSSQGGGTEAFF.

The V call is TRBV9, the J call TRBJ1-1, with 8 bases identical to TRBD1. Trimming cost V 3 bases and J 4 bases; bases outside gene matches: 2. The CDR3 loop spans 13 amino acids. CDR1 is SGDLS and CDR2 is YYNGEE in the germline V gene. The DNA for the CDR3 is TGTGCCAGCAGCGGGACAGGGTTCACTGAAGCTTTCTTT. As protein: CASSGTGFTEAFF.

The chain joins TRBV6-5 to TRBJ2-1; D call uncertain. V was pared by 1 base and J by 0 bases, with 10 bases between. CDR3 length equals 16 residues. Germline CDR1 reads MNHEY; CDR2 reads SVGAGI. The CDR3 DNA is TGTGCCAGCAGTTACTTTCTAGTGAGCTCCTACAATGAGCAGTTCTTC. This codes for CASSYFLVSSYNEQFF.

The genes are TRBV4-1 and TRBJ1-1, with TRBD1 identical over 7 bases. The CDR3 totals 14 residues. Germline assignment: CDR1 MGHRA and CDR2 YSYEKL. Unmatched junction bases numbered 7, after V lost 6 bases and J lost 3 bases. The DNA of the CDR3 is TGCGCCAGCAGTCGACAGGGCCGGGACACTGAAGCTTTCTTT. Translated: CASSRQGRDTEAFF.

This clone was observed a few times. The rearrangement uses TRBV20-1 and TRBJ2-7; D ambiguous. The CDR3 spans 11 residues. The germline gives CDR1 DFQATT, CDR2 SNEGSKA (reference sequence). V was cut by 0 bases and J by 11 bases, with 11 bases left in between. CDR3 residues: CSARDAVVEYF. CDR3 bases: TGCAGTGCTAGAGACGCGGTCGTGGAGTACTTC.

J is TRBJ1-4 and V is TRBV4-1; TRBD1 aligns across 7 bases. The V and J ends lost 6 bases and 0 bases, in that order; junction bases with no gene match: 4. The CDR3 totals 15 residues. Germline loops: CDR1 MGHRA, CDR2 YSYEKL. The CDR3 coding sequence is TGCGCCAGCAGACTTACAGGGGCAACTAATGAAAAACTGTTTTTT. Its protein is CASRLTGATNEKLFF.

The chain employs TRBV6-5 and TRBJ2-7; 10 bases match TRBD2. The CDR3 extends over 15 amino acids. The trim removed 8 bases at V and 7 bases at J, leaving 14 bases unmatched. The germline gives CDR1 MNHEY, CDR2 SVGAGI. The CDR3 DNA sequence: TGTGCCAGCGGGGGGAGGAGCGGGGGGGCGGAAGAGCAGTACTTC. Its protein is CASGGRSGGAEEQYF.

The rearrangement links TRBV7-3 to TRBJ2-5, with a possible D match to TRBD2 (6 bases). The CDR3 runs 13 residues. The V gene lost 1 base and the J gene lost 4 bases, with 7 bases spanning the gap. Germline assignment: CDR1 SGHTA and CDR2 FQGTGA. The CDR3 region is CASSLNGGETQYF. The CDR3 DNA reads as TGTGCCAGCAGCTTAAACGGGGGAGAGACCCAGTACTTC.

This clone was recorded once. V is TRBV12-5 and J is TRBJ1-2; 8 bases map to TRBD1. V was clipped by 0 bases and J by 4 bases; unmatched bases: 10. Germline loops: CDR1 LGHNT, CDR2 FRNRAP. The CDR3 spans 17 residues. In nucleotides, the CDR3 is TGTGCTAGTGGTTTGGTCCCCTCAGGGGGCGAGAGCTATGGCTACACCTTC. Translating it yields CASGLVPSGGESYGYTF.

The chain joins TRBV9 to TRBJ2-3; 9 positions match TRBD1. The junction had 12 bases not matched to a gene; V was cut back by 2 bases and J by 2 bases. The CDR3 spans 18 residues. Germline V gene lookup returns CDR1 SGDLS and CDR2 YYNGEE. The CDR3 loop is CASSVRPLGQGTTDTQYF. CDR3 DNA sequence: TGTGCCAGCAGCGTTCGCCCGCTAGGACAGGGGACCACAGATACGCAGTATTTT.

The chain employs TRBV9 and TRBJ1-2; tentatively, D is TRBD1 (6 bases). Looked up from germline, CDR1 is SGDLS and CDR2 is YYNGEE. The V gene lost 3 bases and the J gene lost 2 bases, with 17 bases spanning the gap. CDR3 length: 16 residues. The CDR3 is CASSDRRDNVNYGYTF. CDR3 sequence (DNA): TGTGCCAGCAGCGATCGCCGGGACAACGTCAACTATGGCTACACCTTC.

The rearrangement links TRBV30 to TRBJ1-1; D unclear. Germline V gives CDR1 GTSNPN, CDR2 SVGIG (reference sequence). The CDR3 extends over 14 amino acids. Trimming shortened V by 0 bases and J by 0 bases, and 8 bases separated the two germline ends. In DNA, the CDR3 is TGTGCCTGGAGTGTAATGAGGTTGAACACTGAAGCTTTCTTT. Its translation: CAWSVMRLNTEAFF.

V is TRBV11-2 and J is TRBJ2-7; 7 nucleotides match TRBD1. Germline V gives CDR1 SGHAT, CDR2 FQNNGV. The CDR3 totals 16 residues. Trimming took 1 base from V and 3 from J; bases not matched to a gene: 9. The CDR3 DNA reads TGTGCCAGCAGCTTAGTGGACAGGCCTTCCCTCTACGAGCAGTACTTC. It translates to CASSLVDRPSLYEQYF.